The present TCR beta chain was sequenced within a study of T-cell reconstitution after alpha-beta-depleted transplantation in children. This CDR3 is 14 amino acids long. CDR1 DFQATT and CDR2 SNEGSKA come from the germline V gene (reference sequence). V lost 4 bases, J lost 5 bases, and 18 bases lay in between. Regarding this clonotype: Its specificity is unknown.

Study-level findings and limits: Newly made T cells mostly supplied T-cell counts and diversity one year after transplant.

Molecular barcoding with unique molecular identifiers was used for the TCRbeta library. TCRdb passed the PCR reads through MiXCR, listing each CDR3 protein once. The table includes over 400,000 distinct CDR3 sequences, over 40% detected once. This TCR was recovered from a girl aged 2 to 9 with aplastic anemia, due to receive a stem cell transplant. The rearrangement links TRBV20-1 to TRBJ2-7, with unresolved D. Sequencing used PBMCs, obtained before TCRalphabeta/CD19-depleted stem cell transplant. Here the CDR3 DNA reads TGCAGTGCTATATCGGATGAGAAGGGCGACGAGCAGTACTTC. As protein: CSAISDEKGDEQYF.